A selection of T cell receptor beta chains follows, all from one sample in a study of blood T cell repertoires in COVID-19. The data were produced by immunoSEQ multiplex PCR, yet TCRdb's version contains in-frame clones alone and is incomplete. The sample lists 190,000 or so clones, approximately 87% occurring once. Sequencing was performed on peripheral blood. The source is a woman aged 18-30 years who had recovered from COVID-19. The CDR3 runs from the conserved cysteine through the conserved F or W. The D gene is left open where the match is weak. Size is omitted from some rows. Given values are once, few, many or a class for expanded clones.

v_gene: TRBV2
j_gene: TRBJ1-1
abundance: -
d_gene: -
CDR3aa: CASSHRAGNTEAFF
CDR3nt: TGTGCCAGCAGCCACAGGGCAGGGAACACTGAAGCTTTCTTT

v_gene: TRBV6-2/TRBV6-3
j_gene: TRBJ2-7
abundance: few
d_gene: -
CDR3aa: CASSPLRVKGPYEQYF
CDR3nt: TGTGCCAGCAGTCCCCTCAGGGTGAAGGGCCCCTACGAGCAGTACTTC

v_gene: TRBV29-1
j_gene: TRBJ1-1
abundance: -
d_gene: -
CDR3aa: CSVTRGRNTEAFF
CDR3nt: TGCAGCGTCACCAGGGGAAGGAACACTGAAGCTTTCTTT

v_gene: TRBV6-2/TRBV6-3
j_gene: TRBJ1-1
abundance: once
d_gene: -
CDR3aa: CASSYPQGRGNTEAFF
CDR3nt: TGTGCCAGCAGTTACCCCCAGGGAAGAGGTAACACTGAAGCTTTCTTT

v_gene: TRBV2
j_gene: TRBJ1-2
abundance: -
d_gene: TRBD1
CDR3aa: CASRGGQNYGYTF
CDR3nt: TGTGCCAGCAGGGGGGGACAGAACTATGGCTACACCTTC

v_gene: TRBV6-5
j_gene: TRBJ1-1
abundance: -
d_gene: TRBD1
CDR3aa: CASSPGGENTEAFF
CDR3nt: TGTGCCAGCAGTCCAGGGGGCGAGAACACTGAAGCTTTCTTT

v_gene: TRBV10-3
j_gene: TRBJ1-2
abundance: -
d_gene: -
CDR3aa: CAISIGGYGYTF
CDR3nt: TGTGCCATCAGTATTGGCGGCTATGGCTACACCTTC

v_gene: TRBV9
j_gene: TRBJ2-2
abundance: -
d_gene: TRBD2
CDR3aa: CASSAAPGLAGGPSWTGELFF
CDR3nt: TGTGCCAGCAGCGCAGCCCCGGGACTAGCGGGAGGGCCGAGTTGGACCGGGGAGCTGTTTTTT

v_gene: TRBV19
j_gene: TRBJ2-2
abundance: -
d_gene: -
CDR3aa: CASSPRDTGELFF
CDR3nt: TGTGCCAGTAGTCCCAGGGACACCGGGGAGCTGTTTTTT

v_gene: TRBV3-1/TRBV3-2
j_gene: TRBJ2-7
abundance: -
d_gene: TRBD1
CDR3aa: CASSRDRLNEQYF
CDR3nt: TGTGCCAGCAGCAGGGACAGGTTGAACGAGCAGTACTTC

v_gene: TRBV4-2
j_gene: TRBJ2-1
abundance: -
d_gene: TRBD2
CDR3aa: CASSQPSSGIDEQFF
CDR3nt: TGTGCCAGCAGCCAACCTTCTAGCGGGATCGATGAGCAGTTCTTC

v_gene: TRBV7-9
j_gene: TRBJ1-1
abundance: -
d_gene: -
CDR3aa: CASSLTGMNTEAFF
CDR3nt: TGTGCCAGCAGCTTAACAGGGATGAACACTGAAGCTTTCTTT

v_gene: TRBV4-1
j_gene: TRBJ1-2
abundance: few
d_gene: -
CDR3aa: CASSQAGGYGYGYTF
CDR3nt: TGCGCCAGCAGCCAAGCGGGGGGTTATGGCTATGGCTACACCTTC

v_gene: TRBV2
j_gene: TRBJ2-4
abundance: -
d_gene: TRBD2
CDR3aa: CASSVSGETQYF
CDR3nt: TGTGCCAGCAGTGTGAGCGGGGAAACTCAGTACTTC

v_gene: TRBV2
j_gene: TRBJ2-5
abundance: -
d_gene: -
CDR3aa: CASVPDQETQYF
CDR3nt: TGTGCCAGCGTTCCAGACCAAGAGACCCAGTACTTC

v_gene: TRBV7-9
j_gene: TRBJ2-1
abundance: -
d_gene: -
CDR3aa: CASLGYREKGSYNEQFF
CDR3nt: TGTGCCAGCTTAGGGTATCGGGAGAAAGGCTCCTACAATGAGCAGTTCTTC

v_gene: TRBV6-2/TRBV6-3
j_gene: TRBJ1-1
abundance: -
d_gene: -
CDR3aa: CASSYPENTEAFF
CDR3nt: TGTGCCAGCAGTTACCCAGAGAACACTGAAGCTTTCTTT

v_gene: TRBV30
j_gene: TRBJ1-6
abundance: -
d_gene: -
CDR3aa: CAWNGGSSYNSPLHF
CDR3nt: TGTGCCTGGAACGGGGGGAGCTCCTATAATTCACCCCTCCACTTT

v_gene: TRBV7-2
j_gene: TRBJ2-5
abundance: -
d_gene: TRBD2
CDR3aa: CASSSWTSGGRETQYF
CDR3nt: TGTGCCAGCAGCTCCTGGACTAGCGGGGGGCGGGAGACCCAGTACTTC

v_gene: TRBV6-2/TRBV6-3
j_gene: TRBJ2-1
abundance: -
d_gene: -
CDR3aa: CASSPSNIDEQFF
CDR3nt: TGTGCCAGCAGTCCCAGTAATATCGATGAGCAGTTCTTC

v_gene: TRBV24-1
j_gene: TRBJ1-3
abundance: few
d_gene: -
CDR3aa: CATSDPVTRGGNTIYF
CDR3nt: TGTGCCACCAGTGATCCAGTAACAAGAGGTGGAAACACCATATATTTT